The 10 T cell receptor beta chains below all came from one sample that was sequenced in a study of graft-versus-host responses after intestinal transplantation. Intraepithelial and lamina propria lymphocytes were freed from processed graft tissue. The protocol was immunoSEQ multiplex PCR, while the TCRdb copy is restricted to in-frame clones and leaves out a portion. This table holds approximately 8,200 clones, around 79% found once. Source: ileum tissue, taken about 230 days after intestinal transplant. The receptors here all came from a human patient who received an intestinal transplant, so some T cells may come from the graft donor.

V gene TRBV28 combines with J gene TRBJ2-7, with 11 bases identical to TRBD1. From germline, CDR1 is MDHEN and CDR2 SYDVKM. The ends lost 6 bases at V and 4 bases at J; junction bases unmatched: 8. This CDR3 is built from 15 residues. The CDR3 nucleotides are TGTGCCAGCAGCGTGGGACAGGGGGGCGGGTACGAGCAGTACTTC. Protein: CASSVGQGGGYEQYF.

The J gene is TRBJ2-7, the V gene TRBV30; the D is unclear. The CDR3 runs 12 residues. Germline CDR1 GTSNPN, CDR2 SVGIG (reference sequence). The ends were cut back, 0 bases at V and 6 bases at J, with 9 bases in the middle. The CDR3 sequence: CAWSVSLGEQYF. The CDR3 DNA reads TGTGCCTGGAGTGTATCACTCGGCGAGCAGTACTTC.

The rearrangement joins TRBV5-5 to TRBJ2-7; D is possibly TRBD2 (6 bases). There are 16 residues in the CDR3. Trimming left V 1 base short and J 3 bases short, with 17 bases between. CDR1 and CDR2 (germline): SGHKS, YYEKEE (reference sequence). The CDR3 DNA reads as TGTGCCAGCAGCTTGCCGGGTATGGGACTTAGCTACGAGCAGTACTTC. It encodes CASSLPGMGLSYEQYF.

Here the CDR3 DNA reads TGTGCCAGCCATACCGGGACAGGGGGATATGGCTACACCTTC. Its protein is CASHTGTGGYGYTF. J is TRBJ1-2 and V is TRBV6-1; the match to TRBD1 covers 11 bases. V trimming: 8 bases; J trimming: 5 bases; junction bases outside the gene matches: 7. Germline lookup yields CDR1 MNHNS and CDR2 SASEGT. CDR3 length: 14 amino acids.

The chain uses TRBV18 and TRBJ1-2; D not certain. The CDR3 is made up of 14 amino acids. Germline CDR1 and CDR2: KGHSH and LQKENI. With 4 bases removed from V and 7 bases from J, the gap between germline ends came to 16 bases. CDR3 amino acids: CASSLSGGLGGYTF. CDR3 bases: TGTGCCAGCTCACTGTCAGGAGGGTTAGGTGGCTACACCTTC. The full variable domain, its missing parts supplied by reference TRBV18 and TRBJ1-2, is NAGVMQNPRHLVRRRGQEARLRCSPMKGHSHVYWYRQLPEEGLKFMVYLQKENIIDESGMPKERFSAEFPKEGPSILRIQQVVRGDSAAYFCASSLSGGLGGYTFGSGTRLTVV.

The rearrangement joins TRBV29-1 to TRBJ1-2, with TRBD1 as a possible D gene (5 bases). Trimming pared 5 bases from V and 1 base from J, leaving 8 bases between. The germline gives CDR1 SQVTM, CDR2 ANQGSEA. The CDR3 has 12 amino acids. This chain's CDR3 is CSVFRVNYGYTF. In DNA form, the CDR3 reads TGCAGCGTTTTCAGGGTTAACTATGGCTACACCTTC.

The chain recombines TRBV6-5 with TRBJ2-7; 9 nucleotides match TRBD1. Unmatched junction bases numbered 6, after V lost 0 bases and J lost 3 bases. The CDR3 is 16 amino acids. Germline V gives CDR1 MNHEY, CDR2 SVGAGI. CDR3 DNA: TGTGCCAGCAGTTACTCGTTCGGGACAGGGCACTACGAGCAGTACTTC. It encodes CASSYSFGTGHYEQYF.

This clone was seen more than once but under ten times. The rearrangement joins TRBV10-3 to TRBJ2-7; 8 positions agree with TRBD2. The V gene end was trimmed by 4 bases and the J gene end by 7 bases; junction bases not matched to a gene: 12. Germline-derived CDR1 and CDR2 are ENHRY and SYGVKD. The CDR3 has 15 amino acids. DNA for the CDR3: TGTGCCATCAGTGTGGCAGCGGGGGACCTGGGAGAGCAGTACTTC. Translation gives CAISVAAGDLGEQYF.

Notes on this clone: One end of the junction varies from germline; a read error may be responsible. Other DNA variants within this sample encode the same CDR3. V gene TRBV4-1 combines with J gene TRBJ2-3, with 13 bases identical to TRBD2. Germline-derived CDR1 and CDR2 are MGHRA and YSYEKL. The CDR3 extends over 17 amino acids. CDR3 in DNA: TGCGCCAGCAGTCAAGACCCGACTAGCGGGGGGAGGGATACGCAGTATTTT. This gives the protein CASSQDPTSGGRDTQYF.

The rearrangement joins TRBV5-6 to TRBJ2-1; 12 bases match TRBD1. Germline loops: CDR1 SGHDT, CDR2 YYEEEE. The CDR3 consists of 16 residues. The V and J ends lost 2 bases and 4 bases, in that order; junction bases with no gene match: 4. The CDR3 is CASSFGTGGPYNEQFF. CDR3 nucleotides: TGTGCCAGCAGCTTCGGGACAGGGGGCCCTTACAATGAGCAGTTCTTC.